A selection of T cell receptor beta chains follows, all from one sample in a study of T cell repertoires in aging, cancer and after chemotherapy. TCRdb itself ran the multiplex PCR reads through MiXCR, one entry per CDR3 protein. The sample has a few thousand distinct CDR3 sequences, about two thirds seen once; the top ten hold 7.9%. Sequenced: blood. The origin of the receptors is a human donor with a solid tumor. The CDR3 runs from the conserved cysteine through the conserved F or W. D genes are given only for firm matches. Clone size appears in some rows only: once, few, many, or a class for an expanded clone.

v_gene	j_gene	d_gene	abundance	CDR3aa	CDR3nt
TRBV29-1	TRBJ1-2	.	large	CSVPGDWYGYTF	TGCAGCGTTCCCGGGGACTGGTATGGCTACACCTTC
TRBV27	TRBJ1-5	.	few	CASSLSNGGDQPQHF	TGTGCCAGCAGTTTATCCAATGGGGGGGATCAGCCCCAGCATTTT
TRBV6-2/TRBV6-3	TRBJ1-4	.	.	CASGEKLFF	TGTGCCAGCGGTGAAAAACTGTTTTTT
TRBV5-6	TRBJ2-7	.	.	CASSLAEKYEQYF	TGTGCCAGCAGCTTGGCGGAGAAATACGAGCAGTACTTC
TRBV29-1	TRBJ2-6	.	few	CSVQTWGANVLTF	TGCAGCGTCCAGACTTGGGGGGCCAACGTCCTGACTTTC
TRBV6-1	TRBJ1-5	.	.	CASILRADRNQPQHF	TGTGCCAGCATCCTGCGGGCAGATCGCAATCAGCCCCAGCATTTT
TRBV4-3	TRBJ2-7	TRBD1	.	CASSQEGQDYYEQYF	TGCGCCAGCAGCCAAGAGGGACAGGATTACTACGAGCAGTACTTC
TRBV6-1	TRBJ1-2	.	.	CASSIEGSYGYTF	TGTGCCAGCAGCATCGAGGGGTCGTATGGCTACACCTTC
TRBV29-1	TRBJ1-2	.	.	CSVQRTLRGNGYTF	TGCAGCGTTCAGCGGACCCTTAGGGGGAATGGCTACACCTTC
TRBV6-4	TRBJ2-7	.	.	CASRSWDRRLWEQYF	TGTGCCAGCCGATCTTGGGACCGACGTCTTTGGGAGCAGTACTTC
TRBV7-2	TRBJ2-3	.	.	CASSLDLGADTQYF	TGTGCCAGCAGTCTTGATCTAGGGGCAGATACGCAGTATTTT
TRBV19	TRBJ2-3	.	.	CASSINQGIDTQYF	TGTGCCAGTAGTATAAACCAGGGGATAGATACGCAGTATTTT
TRBV20-1	TRBJ2-1	TRBD2	.	CSAPPSGRDEQFF	TGCAGTGCCCCGCCTAGCGGGAGGGATGAGCAGTTCTTC